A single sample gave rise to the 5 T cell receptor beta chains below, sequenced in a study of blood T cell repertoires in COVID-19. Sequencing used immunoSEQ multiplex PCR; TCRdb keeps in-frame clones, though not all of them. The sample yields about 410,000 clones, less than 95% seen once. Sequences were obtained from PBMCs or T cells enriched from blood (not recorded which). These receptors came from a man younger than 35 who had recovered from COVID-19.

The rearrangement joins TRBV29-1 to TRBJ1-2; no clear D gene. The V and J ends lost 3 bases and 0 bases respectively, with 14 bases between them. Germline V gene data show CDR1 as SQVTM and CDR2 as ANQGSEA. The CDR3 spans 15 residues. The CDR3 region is CSVDGLEKTNYGYTF. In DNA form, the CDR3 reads TGCAGCGTTGATGGGTTGGAGAAAACTAACTATGGCTACACCTTC.

The CDR3 DNA reads as TGTGCCAGTAGTACCCCCATTAGCGGGAGTAGGAATGAGCAGTTCTTC. Translating gives CASSTPISGSRNEQFF. The genes are TRBV19 and TRBJ2-1; 9 bases are shared with TRBD2. The ends lost 4 bases at V and 7 bases at J; junction bases unmatched: 11. The V gene's germline CDR1 is LNHDA and CDR2 SQIVND (reference sequence). There are 16 residues in the CDR3.

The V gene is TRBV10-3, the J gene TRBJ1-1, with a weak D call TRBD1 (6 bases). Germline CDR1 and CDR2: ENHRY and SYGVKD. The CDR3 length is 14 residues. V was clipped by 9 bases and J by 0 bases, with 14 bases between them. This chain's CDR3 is CAMANQGMNTEAFF. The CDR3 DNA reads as TGTGCCATGGCCAACCAGGGGATGAACACTGAAGCTTTCTTT.

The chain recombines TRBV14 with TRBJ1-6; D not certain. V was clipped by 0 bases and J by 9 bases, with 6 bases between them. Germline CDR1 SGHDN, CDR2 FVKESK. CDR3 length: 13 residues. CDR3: CASSQEHSSPLHF. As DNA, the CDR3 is TGTGCCAGCAGCCAAGAGCACAGTTCACCCCTCCACTTT.

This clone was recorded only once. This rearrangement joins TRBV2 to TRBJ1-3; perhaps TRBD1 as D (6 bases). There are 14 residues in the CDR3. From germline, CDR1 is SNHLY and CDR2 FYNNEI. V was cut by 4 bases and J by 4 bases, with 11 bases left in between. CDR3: CASSADSAGNTIYF. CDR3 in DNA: TGTGCCAGCAGTGCGGACAGTGCAGGAAACACCATATATTTT.